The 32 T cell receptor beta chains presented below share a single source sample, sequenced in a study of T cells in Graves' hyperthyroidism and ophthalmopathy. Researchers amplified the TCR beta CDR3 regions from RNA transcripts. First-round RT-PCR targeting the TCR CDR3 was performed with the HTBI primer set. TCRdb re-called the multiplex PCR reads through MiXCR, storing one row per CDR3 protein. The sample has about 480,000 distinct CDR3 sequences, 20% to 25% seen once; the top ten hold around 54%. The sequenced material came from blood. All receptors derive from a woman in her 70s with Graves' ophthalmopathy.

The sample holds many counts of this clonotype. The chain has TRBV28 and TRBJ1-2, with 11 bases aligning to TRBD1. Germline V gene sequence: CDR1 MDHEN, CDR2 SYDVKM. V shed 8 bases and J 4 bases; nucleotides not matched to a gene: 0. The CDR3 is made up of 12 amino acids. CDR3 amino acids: CASGQGAYGYTF. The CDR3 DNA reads TGTGCCAGCGGACAGGGGGCCTATGGCTACACCTTC.

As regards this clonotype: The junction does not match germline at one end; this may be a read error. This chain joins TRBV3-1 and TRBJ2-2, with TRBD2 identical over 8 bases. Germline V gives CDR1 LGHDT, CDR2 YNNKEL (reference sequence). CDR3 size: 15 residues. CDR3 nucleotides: TGTGTCAGCAACCCGGGAGGGGGGAACACCGGGGAGCTGTTTTTT. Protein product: CVSNPGGGNTGELFF.

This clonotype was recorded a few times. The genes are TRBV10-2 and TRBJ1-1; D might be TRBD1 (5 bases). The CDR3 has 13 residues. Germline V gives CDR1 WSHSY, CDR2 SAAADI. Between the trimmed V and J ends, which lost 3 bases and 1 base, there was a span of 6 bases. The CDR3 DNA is TGCGCCAGCAGTGAACAGGCGAACACTGAAGCTTTCTTT. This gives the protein CASSEQANTEAFF.

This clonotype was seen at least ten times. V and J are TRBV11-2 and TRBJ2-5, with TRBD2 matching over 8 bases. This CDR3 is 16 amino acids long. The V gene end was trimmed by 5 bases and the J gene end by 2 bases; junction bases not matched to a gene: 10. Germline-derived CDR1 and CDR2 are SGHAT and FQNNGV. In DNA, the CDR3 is TGTGCCAGCAGCCCCTCGGGGCTAGCGGGTCAAGAGACCCAGTACTTC. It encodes CASSPSGLAGQETQYF. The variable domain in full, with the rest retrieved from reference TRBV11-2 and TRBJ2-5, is EAGVAQSPRYKIIEKRQSVAFWCNPISGHATLYWYQQILGQGPKLLIQFQNNGVVDDSQLPKDRFSAERLKGVDSTLKIQPAKLEDSAVYLCASSPSGLAGQETQYFGPGTRLLVL.

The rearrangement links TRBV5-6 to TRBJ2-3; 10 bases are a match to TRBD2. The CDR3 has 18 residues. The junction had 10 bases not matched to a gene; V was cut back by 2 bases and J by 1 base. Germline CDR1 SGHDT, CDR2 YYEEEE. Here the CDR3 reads CASSFRGSGRLRTDTQYF. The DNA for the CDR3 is TGTGCCAGCAGCTTCCGGGGTAGCGGGAGGCTTCGCACAGATACGCAGTATTTT.

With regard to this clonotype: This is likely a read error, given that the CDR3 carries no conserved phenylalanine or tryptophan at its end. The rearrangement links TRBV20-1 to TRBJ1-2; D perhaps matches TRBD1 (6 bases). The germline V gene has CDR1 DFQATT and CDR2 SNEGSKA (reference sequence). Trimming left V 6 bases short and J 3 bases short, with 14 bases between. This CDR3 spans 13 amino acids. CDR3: CSAPGTSDYGYTL. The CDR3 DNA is TGCAGTGCACCAGGGACATCTGACTATGGCTACACCCTC.

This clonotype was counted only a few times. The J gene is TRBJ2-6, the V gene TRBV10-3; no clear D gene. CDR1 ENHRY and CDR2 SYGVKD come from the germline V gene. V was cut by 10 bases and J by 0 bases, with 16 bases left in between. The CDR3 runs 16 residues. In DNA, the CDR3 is TGTGCCAGCACTCTCTCCAGCAGCTCTGGGGCCAACGTCCTGACTTTC. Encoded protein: CASTLSSSSGANVLTF.

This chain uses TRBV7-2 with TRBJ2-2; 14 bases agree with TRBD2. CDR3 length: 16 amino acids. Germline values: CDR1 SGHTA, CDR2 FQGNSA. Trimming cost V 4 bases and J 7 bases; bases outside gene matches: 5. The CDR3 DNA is TGTGCCAGCAGCTATCGGACTAGCGGGAGGAGCGGGGAGCTGTTTTTT. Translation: CASSYRTSGRSGELFF.

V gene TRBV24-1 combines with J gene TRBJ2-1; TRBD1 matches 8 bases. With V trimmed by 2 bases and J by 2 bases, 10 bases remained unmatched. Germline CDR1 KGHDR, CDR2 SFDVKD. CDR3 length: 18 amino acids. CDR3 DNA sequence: TGTGCCACCAGTGATTCCCGGACAGGGTATGGGACCTACAATGAGCAGTTCTTC. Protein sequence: CATSDSRTGYGTYNEQFF.

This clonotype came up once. The CDR3 region is CASSIEPFPYGYTF. In nucleotides, the CDR3 is TGTGCCAGTAGTATAGAGCCTTTCCCGTATGGCTACACCTTC. The chain is built from TRBV19 and TRBJ1-2, with D hard to call. CDR3 size: 14 residues. CDR1 is LNHDA and CDR2 is SQIVND in the germline V gene (reference sequence). Trimming took off 0 bases at V and 5 bases at J, with 10 bases between the two ends. The full variable domain, rest sourced from reference TRBV19 and TRBJ1-2, is DGGITQSPKYLFRKEGQNVTLSCEQNLNHDAMYWYRQDPGQGLRLIYYSQIVNDFQKGDIAEGYSVSREKKESFPLTVTSAQKNPTAFYLCASSIEPFPYGYTFGSGTRLTVV.

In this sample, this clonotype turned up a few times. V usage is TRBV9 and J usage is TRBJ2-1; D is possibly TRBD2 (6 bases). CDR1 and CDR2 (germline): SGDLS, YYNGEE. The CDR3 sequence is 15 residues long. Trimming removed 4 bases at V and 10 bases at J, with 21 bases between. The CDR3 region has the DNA TGTGCCAGCAGCCTAATCCCCACGGGAGCGCGGGAGCAGTTCTTC. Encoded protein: CASSLIPTGAREQFF.

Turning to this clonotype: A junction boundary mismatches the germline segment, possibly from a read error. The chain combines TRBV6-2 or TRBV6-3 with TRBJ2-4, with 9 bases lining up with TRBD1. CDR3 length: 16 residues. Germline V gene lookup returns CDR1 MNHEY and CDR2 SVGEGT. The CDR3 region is CASRTYRGLAKNIQHF. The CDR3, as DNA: TGTGCCAGCAGGACCTACAGGGGGCTGGCCAAAAACATTCAGCACTTC.

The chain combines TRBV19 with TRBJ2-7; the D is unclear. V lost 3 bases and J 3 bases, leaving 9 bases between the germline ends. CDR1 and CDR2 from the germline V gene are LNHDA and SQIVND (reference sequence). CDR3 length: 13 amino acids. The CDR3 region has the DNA TGTGCCAGTAGTATGGCCTCTAGCTACGAGCAGTACTTC. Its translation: CASSMASSYEQYF. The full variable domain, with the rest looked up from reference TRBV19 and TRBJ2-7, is DGGITQSPKYLFRKEGQNVTLSCEQNLNHDAMYWYRQDPGQGLRLIYYSQIVNDFQKGDIAEGYSVSREKKESFPLTVTSAQKNPTAFYLCASSMASSYEQYFGPGTRLTVT.

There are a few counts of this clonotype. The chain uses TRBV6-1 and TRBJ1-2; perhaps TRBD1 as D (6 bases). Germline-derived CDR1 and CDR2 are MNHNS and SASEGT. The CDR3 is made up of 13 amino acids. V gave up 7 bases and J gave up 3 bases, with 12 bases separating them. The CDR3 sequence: CASKPTGHYGYTF. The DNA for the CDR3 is TGTGCCAGCAAACCGACAGGACACTATGGCTACACCTTC.

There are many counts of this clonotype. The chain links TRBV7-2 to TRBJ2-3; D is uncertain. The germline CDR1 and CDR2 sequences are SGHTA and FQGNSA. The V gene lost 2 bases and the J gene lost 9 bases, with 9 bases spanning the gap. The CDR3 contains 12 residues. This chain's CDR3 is CASSLFGETQYF. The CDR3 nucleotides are TGTGCCAGCAGCTTATTCGGTGAAACGCAGTATTTT.

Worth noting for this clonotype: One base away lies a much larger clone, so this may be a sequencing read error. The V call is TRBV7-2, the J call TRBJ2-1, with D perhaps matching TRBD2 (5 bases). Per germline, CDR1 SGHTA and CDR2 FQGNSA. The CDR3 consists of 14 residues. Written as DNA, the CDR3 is TGTGCCTGCAGCTCACGGGGTTCCTACAATGAGCAGTTCTTC. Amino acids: CACSSRGSYNEQFF. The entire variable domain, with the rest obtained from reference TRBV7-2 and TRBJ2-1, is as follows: GAGVSQSPSNKVTEKGKDVELRCDPISGHTALYWYRQSLGQGLEFLIYFQGNSAPDKSGLPSDRFSAERTGGSVSTLTIQRTQQEDSAVYLCACSSRGSYNEQFFGPGTRLTVL.

CDR3 sequence (DNA): TGTGCCAGCAGTCCTACGAACAGGGCGTACTCTGGGGCCAACGTCCTGACTTTC. Amino acids: CASSPTNRAYSGANVLTF. The chain employs TRBV6-2 or TRBV6-3 and TRBJ2-6, with D possibly TRBD1 on 6 matching bases. V was shortened by 5 bases and J by 0 bases, with 17 bases between the two germline ends. This CDR3 has 18 amino acids. Germline V gives CDR1 MNHEY, CDR2 SVGEGT.

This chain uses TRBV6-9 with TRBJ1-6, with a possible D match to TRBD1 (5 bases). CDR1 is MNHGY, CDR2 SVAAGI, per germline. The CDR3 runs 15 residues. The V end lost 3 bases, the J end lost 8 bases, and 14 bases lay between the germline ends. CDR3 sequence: CASSYRPGRYSPLHF. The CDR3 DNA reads TGTGCCAGCAGTTACCGTCCGGGACGGTATTCACCCCTCCACTTT.

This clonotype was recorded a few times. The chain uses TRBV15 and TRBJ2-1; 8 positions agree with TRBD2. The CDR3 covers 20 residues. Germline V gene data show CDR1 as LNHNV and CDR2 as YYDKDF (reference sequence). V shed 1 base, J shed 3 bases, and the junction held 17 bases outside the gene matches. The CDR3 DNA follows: TGTGCCACCAGCAGAGGCACAGGGAGGAGCGGGAGCGCTTTCTACAATGAGCAGTTCTTC. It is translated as CATSRGTGRSGSAFYNEQFF.

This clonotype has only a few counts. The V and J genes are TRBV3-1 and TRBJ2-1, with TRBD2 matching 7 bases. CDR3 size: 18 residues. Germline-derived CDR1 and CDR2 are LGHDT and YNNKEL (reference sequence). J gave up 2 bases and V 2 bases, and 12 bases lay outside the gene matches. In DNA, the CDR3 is TGTGCCAGCAGCCAACTTCCTCCCGGGACTACTACCTACAATGAGCAGTTCTTC. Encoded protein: CASSQLPPGTTTYNEQFF.

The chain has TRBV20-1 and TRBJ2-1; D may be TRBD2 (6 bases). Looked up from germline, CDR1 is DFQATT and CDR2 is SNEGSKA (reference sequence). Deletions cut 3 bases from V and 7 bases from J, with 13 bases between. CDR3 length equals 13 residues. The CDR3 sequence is CSASGSKKNEQFF. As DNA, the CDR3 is TGCAGTGCTAGCGGGAGCAAAAAAAATGAGCAGTTCTTC.

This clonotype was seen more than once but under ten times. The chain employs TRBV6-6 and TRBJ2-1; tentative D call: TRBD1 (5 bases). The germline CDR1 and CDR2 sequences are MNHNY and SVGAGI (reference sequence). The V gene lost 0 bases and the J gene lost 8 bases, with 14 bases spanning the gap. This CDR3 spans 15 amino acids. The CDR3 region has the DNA TGTGCCAGCAGTTACTCGATAGGGGCGTCGGATGAGCAGTTCTTC. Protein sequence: CASSYSIGASDEQFF.

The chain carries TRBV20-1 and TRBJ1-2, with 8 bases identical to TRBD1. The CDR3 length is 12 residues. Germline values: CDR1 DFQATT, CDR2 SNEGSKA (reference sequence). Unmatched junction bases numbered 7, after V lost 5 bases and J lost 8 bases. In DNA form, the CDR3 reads TGCAGTGCTGTTGACAGGGGAGGGGGCTACACCTTC. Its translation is CSAVDRGGGYTF.

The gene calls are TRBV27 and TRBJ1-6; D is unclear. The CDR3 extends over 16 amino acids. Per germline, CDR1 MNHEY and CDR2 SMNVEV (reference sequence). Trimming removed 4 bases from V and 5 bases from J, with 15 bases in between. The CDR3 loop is CASSSFIRTNNSPLHF. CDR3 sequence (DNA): TGTGCCAGCAGTTCCTTCATCCGTACGAATAATTCACCCCTCCACTTT.

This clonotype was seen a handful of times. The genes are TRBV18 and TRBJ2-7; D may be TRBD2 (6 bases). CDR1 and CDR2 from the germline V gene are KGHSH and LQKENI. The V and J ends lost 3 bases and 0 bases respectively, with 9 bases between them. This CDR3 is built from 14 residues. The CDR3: CASSPRGGSYEQYF. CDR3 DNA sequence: TGTGCCAGCTCACCCCGGGGAGGCTCCTACGAGCAGTACTTC.

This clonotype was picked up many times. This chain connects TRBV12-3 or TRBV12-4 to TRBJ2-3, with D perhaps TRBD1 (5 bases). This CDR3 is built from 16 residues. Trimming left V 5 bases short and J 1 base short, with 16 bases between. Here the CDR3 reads CASSRIQEPGTDTQYF. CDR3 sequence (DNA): TGTGCCAGCAGTCGAATACAGGAACCGGGCACAGATACGCAGTATTTT.

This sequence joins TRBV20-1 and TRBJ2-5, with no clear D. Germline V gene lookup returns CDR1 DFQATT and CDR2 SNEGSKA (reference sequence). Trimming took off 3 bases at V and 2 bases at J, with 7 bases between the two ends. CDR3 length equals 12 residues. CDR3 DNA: TGCAGTGCTAGTATGGATCAAGAGACCCAGTACTTC. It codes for CSASMDQETQYF.

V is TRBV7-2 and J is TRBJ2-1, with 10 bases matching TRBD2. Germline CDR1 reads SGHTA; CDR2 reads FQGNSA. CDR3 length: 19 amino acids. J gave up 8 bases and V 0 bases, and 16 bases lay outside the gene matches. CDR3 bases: TGTGCCAGCAGCTTAGCGCTAACGCCCCAACTAGCGGGACTCTATGAGCAGTTCTTC. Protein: CASSLALTPQLAGLYEQFF. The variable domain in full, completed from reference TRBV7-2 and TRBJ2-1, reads GAGVSQSPSNKVTEKGKDVELRCDPISGHTALYWYRQSLGQGLEFLIYFQGNSAPDKSGLPSDRFSAERTGGSVSTLTIQRTQQEDSAVYLCASSLALTPQLAGLYEQFFGPGTRLTVL.

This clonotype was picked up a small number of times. The chain's CDR3 is CAWSRQRNTEAFF. The CDR3 coding sequence is TGTGCCTGGAGTAGGCAGAGGAACACTGAAGCTTTCTTT. The genes are TRBV30 and TRBJ1-1, with D unclear. Germline CDR1 and CDR2: GTSNPN and SVGIG (reference sequence). Trimming pared 2 bases from V and 1 base from J, leaving 8 bases between. This CDR3 is 13 amino acids long.

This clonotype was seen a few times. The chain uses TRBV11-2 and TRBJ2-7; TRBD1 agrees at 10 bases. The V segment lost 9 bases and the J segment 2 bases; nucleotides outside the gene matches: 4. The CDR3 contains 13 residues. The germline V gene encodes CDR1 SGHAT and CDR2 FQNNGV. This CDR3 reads CASGTGAPYEQYF. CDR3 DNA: TGTGCCAGTGGGACAGGGGCCCCCTACGAGCAGTACTTC. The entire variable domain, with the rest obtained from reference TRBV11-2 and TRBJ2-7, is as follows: EAGVAQSPRYKIIEKRQSVAFWCNPISGHATLYWYQQILGQGPKLLIQFQNNGVVDDSQLPKDRFSAERLKGVDSTLKIQPAKLEDSAVYLCASGTGAPYEQYFGPGTRLTVT.

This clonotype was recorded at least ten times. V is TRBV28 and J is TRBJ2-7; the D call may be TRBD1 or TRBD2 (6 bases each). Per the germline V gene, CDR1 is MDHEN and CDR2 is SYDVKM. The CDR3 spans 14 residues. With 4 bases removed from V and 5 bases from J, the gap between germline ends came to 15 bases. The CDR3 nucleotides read TGTGCCAGCAGTTCCCCCGCCGGGGGCAACGAGCAGTACTTC. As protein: CASSSPAGGNEQYF.

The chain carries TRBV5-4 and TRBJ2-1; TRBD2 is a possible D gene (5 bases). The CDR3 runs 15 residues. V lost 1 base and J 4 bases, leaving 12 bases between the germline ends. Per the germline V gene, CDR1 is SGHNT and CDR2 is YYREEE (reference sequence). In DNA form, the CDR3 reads TGTGCCAGCAGCTTGTCTCTTAGCGAGTACAATGAGCAGTTCTTC. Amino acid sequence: CASSLSLSEYNEQFF. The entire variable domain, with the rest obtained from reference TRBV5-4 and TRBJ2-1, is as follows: ETGVTQSPTHLIKTRGQQVTLRCSSQSGHNTVSWYQQALGQGPQFIFQYYREEENGRGNFPPRFSGLQFPNYSSELNVNALELDDSALYLCASSLSLSEYNEQFFGPGTRLTVL.